The 10 T cell receptor beta chains presented below share a single source sample, sequenced in a study of shared clonotypes between healthy human individuals. The assay was immunoSEQ multiplex PCR, and TCRdb's table has in-frame clones only and misses some. The data hold around 700,000 clones, with about 90% observed a single time. Naive CD8 isolation took CD45RO-negative cells positively selected for CCR7 and excluded terminally differentiated effector memory CD45RA+ cells. Sequences were obtained from naive CD8+ T cells sorted from blood. The receptors originated from a man younger than 40 in good health.

V gene TRBV27 combines with J gene TRBJ2-1, with 10 bases lining up with TRBD2. The CDR3 runs to 14 residues. Germline V lookup: CDR1 MNHEY, CDR2 SMNVEV (reference sequence). The J segment lost 4 bases and the V segment lost 8 bases, leaving 5 bases of the junction unmatched. CDR3 sequence (DNA): TGTGCCAGCGCTAGCGGGAGCTCTTACAATGAGCAGTTCTTC. It yields the protein CASASGSSYNEQFF.

For this clone: Other DNA sequences in this specimen translate into the identical CDR3. The rearrangement joins TRBV9 to TRBJ2-3, with 8 bases aligning to TRBD2. The V and J ends lost 7 bases and 0 bases, in that order; junction bases with no gene match: 4. Germline V CDR1 and CDR2: SGDLS, YYNGEE. The CDR3 loop spans 14 amino acids. DNA of the CDR3: TGTGCCAGCTCTTCTAGCGGGAGCACAGATACGCAGTATTTT. This encodes CASSSSGSTDTQYF.

This chain uses TRBV19 with TRBJ1-1; D not resolved. V lost 7 bases to trimming and J lost 0 bases, with 12 bases between them. In germline, CDR1 is LNHDA, CDR2 SQIVND (reference sequence). CDR3 length: 14 residues. CDR3 sequence: CASTLALMNTEAFF. CDR3 sequence (DNA): TGTGCCAGTACCCTAGCCCTCATGAACACTGAAGCTTTCTTT.

The J gene is TRBJ2-3, the V gene TRBV9, with D perhaps TRBD2 (6 bases). From germline, CDR1 is SGDLS and CDR2 YYNGEE. Trimming took off 3 bases at V and 2 bases at J, with 13 bases between the two ends. The CDR3 covers 15 residues. CDR3 residues: CASSETGTVTDTQYF. The DNA for the CDR3 is TGTGCCAGCAGCGAAACCGGGACTGTCACAGATACGCAGTATTTT.

The J gene is TRBJ1-3, the V gene TRBV4-1; D might be TRBD1 (6 bases). Germline CDR1 is MGHRA and CDR2 is YSYEKL. CDR3 length: 16 amino acids. Between the trimmed V and J ends, which lost 3 bases and 0 bases, there was a span of 12 bases. The CDR3 protein is CASSQHPGASGNTIYF. CDR3 DNA: TGCGCCAGCAGCCAGCACCCAGGGGCCTCTGGAAACACCATATATTTT.

V usage is TRBV10-3 and J usage is TRBJ2-7, with 10 positions matching TRBD2. The CDR3 runs 17 residues. CDR1 is ENHRY, CDR2 SYGVKD, per germline. Losses at the gene ends were 4 bases for V and 4 bases for J; bases not matched to a gene: 13. Here the CDR3 reads CAISASSGSIGRYEQYF. CDR3 nucleotides: TGTGCCATCAGTGCGTCTAGCGGGAGCATCGGCCGATACGAGCAGTACTTC.

This chain links TRBV7-9 with TRBJ2-2; TRBD1 agrees at 7 bases. The CDR3 consists of 16 residues. Germline CDR1 is SEHNR and CDR2 is FQNEAQ (reference sequence). The V and J ends lost 6 bases and 0 bases, in that order; junction bases with no gene match: 7. The CDR3 DNA reads TGTGCCAGCAGACAAACAGGGGCTACGAACACCGGGGAGCTGTTTTTT. Amino acids: CASRQTGATNTGELFF.

This rearrangement joins TRBV7-9 to TRBJ2-1; D is perhaps TRBD1 (5 bases). V lost 2 bases and J 8 bases, leaving 10 bases between the germline ends. Germline CDR1 and CDR2: SEHNR and FQNEAQ (reference sequence). This CDR3 spans 13 amino acids. The chain's CDR3 is CASSLLRADEQFF. The CDR3 DNA sequence: TGTGCCAGCAGCTTACTCAGGGCGGATGAGCAGTTCTTC.

This chain connects TRBV10-2 to TRBJ1-1; D gene ambiguous. This CDR3 is built from 15 residues. V was pared by 3 bases and J by 1 base, with 12 bases between. Per the germline V gene, CDR1 is WSHSY and CDR2 is SAAADI. CDR3 DNA: TGCGCCAGCAGTGATTGGGTCCGGACGAACACTGAAGCTTTCTTT. It is translated as CASSDWVRTNTEAFF.

The sample holds one count of this clone. The rearrangement uses TRBV30 and TRBJ2-6; D gene unclear. The CDR3 is made up of 14 amino acids. Deletions cut 2 bases from V and 0 bases from J, with 5 bases between. CDR1 and CDR2 (germline): GTSNPN, SVGIG (reference sequence). This CDR3 reads CAWSPLSGANVLTF. DNA for the CDR3: TGTGCCTGGAGTCCCCTCTCTGGGGCCAACGTCCTGACTTTC.